This T cell receptor beta chain was recovered during a study of metastatic and nonmetastatic thyroid tumors. The wider study: Across blood and tumor or nodule tissue, repertoires from malignant and benign thyroid patients were compared with one another.

This clone was recorded many times. Its antigen is not identified. TCRdb re-processed the PCR reads through MiXCR. Found here are about 48,000 clones, roughly a fifth of them singletons; the top ten hold over 3%. Study results and limitations: Benign nodules were reported to have significantly lower TCR beta diversity than malignant thyroid tumors, in blood and tumor.

Until they underwent thyroid surgery, no patient had received any treatment. CDR1 and CDR2 (germline): LNHNV, YYDKDF (reference sequence). The V end lost 3 bases, the J end lost 2 bases, and 12 bases lay between the germline ends. There are 15 residues in the CDR3. The sequence came from a male donor with papillary thyroid cancer or a benign thyroid nodule (not recorded which). Some clones in this sample may be carry-over from other donors' samples. Sequences were obtained from blood. The chain combines TRBV15 with TRBJ2-3; perhaps TRBD1 as D (6 bases). This chain's CDR3 is CATSSSRTVTDTQYF. The CDR3 region has the DNA TGTGCCACCAGCAGTTCAAGGACAGTCACAGATACGCAGTATTTT.